This is a list of T cell receptor beta chains from one sample in a study of control samples from healthy donors and cancer patients. Some clones are missing from TCRdb's copy, which holds only in-frame ones; the method was immunoSEQ multiplex PCR. This table has about 170,000 clones, about 90% appearing once. Sequenced sample: blood. These receptors all stem from a man aged 30 to 39 in good health. The CDR3 runs from the conserved cysteine through the conserved F or W. A D gene is named only where the DNA matches it firmly. Clone size is shown for a subset of rows, as once, few, many or a class of expanded clone.

D gene	clone size	V gene	J gene	CDR3 DNA	CDR3 protein
TRBD1	NA	TRBV28	TRBJ1-4	TGTGCCAGCAGTTTAGGACAGGCGAATGAAAAACTGTTTTTT	CASSLGQANEKLFF
NA	NA	TRBV19	TRBJ2-7	TGTGCCAGTAGTATAGGGGCACAGATCGAGCAGTACTTC	CASSIGAQIEQYF
TRBD1	NA	TRBV23-1	TRBJ2-3	TGCGCCAGCAGTCAATCCGGGACAGGGGTATCAGATACGCAGTATTTT	CASSQSGTGVSDTQYF
NA	NA	TRBV15	TRBJ1-3	TGTGCCACCAGCAGAGGTACCACTGGAAACACCATATATTTT	CATSRGTTGNTIYF
NA	NA	TRBV4-2	TRBJ2-5	TGTGCCAGCAGCAAACAGGTTAACCAAGAGACCCAGTACTTC	CASSKQVNQETQYF
TRBD1	NA	TRBV5-1	TRBJ1-4	TGCGCCAGCAGCGGGGACAGCGAATTTGAAAAACTGTTTTTT	CASSGDSEFEKLFF
TRBD2	NA	TRBV9	TRBJ2-3	TGTGCCAGCAGCTCTTACTCCGGGACTAGCGGGGGGGATACGCAGTATTTT	CASSSYSGTSGGDTQYF
TRBD2	NA	TRBV28	TRBJ2-7	TGTGCCAGCAGTTCCGTAGCGGGAGGACTGTTCTACGAGCAGTACTTC	CASSSVAGGLFYEQYF
TRBD2	NA	TRBV6-6	TRBJ2-1	TGTGCCAGCAGGCCCCCGACTAGCGGGGGCAATGAGCAGTTCTTC	CASRPPTSGGNEQFF
TRBD2	NA	TRBV18	TRBJ2-7	TGTGCCAGCTCATCGAGCGGGGGTAGCTCCTACGAGCAGTACTTC	CASSSSGGSSYEQYF
TRBD1	few	TRBV16	TRBJ1-6	TGTGCCAGCAGCCAATCTGGAGACAGGGTAAATTCACCCCTCCACTTT	CASSQSGDRVNSPLHF
TRBD1	NA	TRBV6-5	TRBJ1-2	TGTGCCAGCAGCGGGACAGGGGAAAATGGCTACACCTTC	CASSGTGENGYTF
NA	NA	TRBV20-1	TRBJ2-5	TGCAGTGCTAGTAAGCTAGAAGGAACAGAGACCCAGTACTTC	CSASKLEGTETQYF
NA	NA	TRBV6-5	TRBJ1-1	TGTGCCAGCAGTTACGCCAGGGTTCCGGCTGAAGCTTTCTTT	CASSYARVPAEAFF
NA	NA	TRBV11-3	TRBJ2-1	TGTGCCAGCAGCTTAGATAATCCCAATGAGCAGTTCTTC	CASSLDNPNEQFF
NA	once	TRBV2	TRBJ1-4	TGTGCCAGCAGTGGAGGGAGTGAAAAACTGTTTTTT	CASSGGSEKLFF
NA	NA	TRBV14	TRBJ1-4	TGTGCCAGCAGCCGGAAGGGTCTCAATGAAAAACTGTTTTTT	CASSRKGLNEKLFF
NA	NA	TRBV4-1	TRBJ1-3	TGCGCCAGCAGCTGGGACGAAGGAAACACCATATATTTT	CASSWDEGNTIYF
NA	NA	TRBV6-5	TRBJ2-7	TGTGCCAGCAGCTCCAACCTTGGACGGATCTACGAGCAGTACTTC	CASSSNLGRIYEQYF
NA	once	TRBV18	TRBJ2-2	TGTGCCAGCTCACCTCTGATTATCCGGGAGAACACCGGGGAGCTGTTTTTT	CASSPLIIRENTGELFF
TRBD2	once	TRBV11-3	TRBJ2-1	TGTGCCAGCAGCCTTCGTGGGCGGGGGGGAGTCAATGAGCAGTTCTTC	CASSLRGRGGVNEQFF
NA	NA	TRBV3-1/TRBV3-2	TRBJ2-3	TGTGCCAGCAGCCTTGGGCCGCTGCCCCAAGTAGGCACAGATACGCAGTATTTT	CASSLGPLPQVGTDTQYF
NA	NA	TRBV4-1	TRBJ1-1	TGCGCCAGCAGCCACAAAAGGGAGGGGACCTACACTGAAGCTTTCTTT	CASSHKREGTYTEAFF
NA	NA	TRBV6-6	TRBJ2-1	TGTGCCAGCAGTACGGGCAATGAGCAGTTCTTC	CASSTGNEQFF
NA	NA	TRBV7-2	TRBJ2-1	TGTGCCAGCAGCTTAATTCTTGAGCAGTTCTTC	CASSLILEQFF
NA	NA	TRBV20-1	TRBJ2-3	TGCAGTGCTAGTGGTCGGGAAGGGAGCACAGATACGCAGTATTTT	CSASGREGSTDTQYF
NA	NA	TRBV25-1	TRBJ1-2	TGTGCCAGCAGCGAGAACTATGGCTACACCTTC	CASSENYGYTF
TRBD1	NA	TRBV6-5	TRBJ2-1	TGTGCCAGCAGGTCGGGACAGGGGTTAACTATCGAGCAGTTCTTC	CASRSGQGLTIEQFF
TRBD1	NA	TRBV15	TRBJ1-2	TGTGCCACCAGCAGACCTGAGTCAGGGGGCGGAGGAGGCTACACCTTC	CATSRPESGGGGGYTF
TRBD2	NA	TRBV6-5	TRBJ2-2	TGTGCCAGCATTTCTAGCGGGGGCAACACCGGGGAGCTGTTTTTT	CASISSGGNTGELFF
NA	NA	TRBV5-8	TRBJ1-1	TGTGCCAGCAGCTTGGGATATACTGAAGCTTTCTTT	CASSLGYTEAFF
NA	NA	TRBV5-1	TRBJ2-5	TGCGCCAGCAGCTGGAGGGACTCTCAAGAGACCCAGTACTTC	CASSWRDSQETQYF
NA	NA	TRBV18	TRBJ1-5	TGTGCCAGCTCTATGACCAGTATCATGCCCCAGCATTTT	CASSMTSIMPQHF
NA	NA	TRBV9	TRBJ2-1	TGTGCCAGCAGCCCCTACCTCTCCTACAATGAGCAGTTCTTC	CASSPYLSYNEQFF
TRBD1	NA	TRBV2	TRBJ1-1	TGTGCCAGCAGCTTGGGACAGATGAACACTGAAGCTTTCTTT	CASSLGQMNTEAFF
NA	once	TRBV7-9	TRBJ1-1	TGTGCCAGCAGCTTAGTAAAGGCGGAGACTGAAGCTTTCTTT	CASSLVKAETEAFF
NA	NA	TRBV28	TRBJ2-1	TGTGCCAGCAGTCCCGACCGGCCGAGTAAGGATGAGCAGTTCTTC	CASSPDRPSKDEQFF
NA	NA	TRBV10-3	TRBJ2-1	TGTGCCGTCGGGGCTGGCCGGAGCTCCTACAATGAGCAGTTCTTC	CAVGAGRSSYNEQFF
NA	NA	TRBV27	TRBJ1-6	TGTGCCAGCAGTTTAGTAACCAGAAATTCACCCCTCCACTTT	CASSLVTRNSPLHF
NA	NA	TRBV11-2	TRBJ2-7	TGTGCCAGCAGCTTAGCAGAGGGGGACCCCTACGAGCAGTACTTC	CASSLAEGDPYEQYF
NA	NA	TRBV24-1	TRBJ2-7	TGTGCCACCAGTGATGAGCTTCGTTACTGGTACTTC	CATSDELRYWYF
NA	NA	TRBV5-1	TRBJ2-7	TGCGCCAGCAGCTCTCTAGCAGGGGCGGGGGAGCAGTACTTC	CASSSLAGAGEQYF
NA	NA	TRBV27	TRBJ1-1	TGTGCCAGCGGTTGGGGAGCGGGGAACACTGAAGCTTTCTTT	CASGWGAGNTEAFF
TRBD1	NA	TRBV3-1/TRBV3-2	TRBJ2-7	TGTGCCAGCAGCCAAGGGGTGGGGGGACAGGGGCGATGGGAGCAGTACTTC	CASSQGVGGQGRWEQYF
TRBD1	once	TRBV11-2	TRBJ2-3	TGTGCCAGCAGCTCGGGACAGACAAGCACAGATACGCAGTATTTT	CASSSGQTSTDTQYF
NA	NA	TRBV5-1	TRBJ1-5	TGCGCCAGCAGCTTTGCCGGGGGCGACCAGCCCCAGCATTTT	CASSFAGGDQPQHF
NA	NA	TRBV27	TRBJ1-2	TGTGCCAGCAGTTTATCTAGCACTTATAACTATGGCTACACCTTC	CASSLSSTYNYGYTF
TRBD1	NA	TRBV5-6	TRBJ1-6	TGTGCCAGCAGCTCCGGACAGGGGGCTATACATAATTCACCCCTCCACTTT	CASSSGQGAIHNSPLHF
NA	NA	TRBV6-5	TRBJ2-6	TGTGCCAGCAGTTATTCGACAGTGTCTGGGGCCAACGTCCTGACTTTC	CASSYSTVSGANVLTF
NA	NA	TRBV19	TRBJ2-5	TGTGCCAGCAGCCGGGACCGAGAAGAGACCCAGTACTTC	CASSRDREETQYF
NA	NA	TRBV5-4	TRBJ1-3	TGTGCCAGCAGCTCCCTCTCTGGAAACACCATATATTTT	CASSSLSGNTIYF
NA	NA	TRBV7-9	TRBJ1-1	TGTGCCAGCAGCCGGGACCCCCGGGAGGAAGCTTTCTTT	CASSRDPREEAFF
NA	NA	TRBV7-3	TRBJ1-5	TGTGCCAGCAGCCCGGGGACTAATCAGCCCCAGCATTTT	CASSPGTNQPQHF
NA	NA	TRBV2	TRBJ2-5	TGTGCCAGCAGGGCAACGACTGCCCAGACCCAGTACTTC	CASRATTAQTQYF
TRBD2	NA	TRBV4-3	TRBJ2-7	TGCGCCAGCAGCCAGGTCCGGGGTAGCGGGAGAGGAGAGCAGTACTTC	CASSQVRGSGRGEQYF